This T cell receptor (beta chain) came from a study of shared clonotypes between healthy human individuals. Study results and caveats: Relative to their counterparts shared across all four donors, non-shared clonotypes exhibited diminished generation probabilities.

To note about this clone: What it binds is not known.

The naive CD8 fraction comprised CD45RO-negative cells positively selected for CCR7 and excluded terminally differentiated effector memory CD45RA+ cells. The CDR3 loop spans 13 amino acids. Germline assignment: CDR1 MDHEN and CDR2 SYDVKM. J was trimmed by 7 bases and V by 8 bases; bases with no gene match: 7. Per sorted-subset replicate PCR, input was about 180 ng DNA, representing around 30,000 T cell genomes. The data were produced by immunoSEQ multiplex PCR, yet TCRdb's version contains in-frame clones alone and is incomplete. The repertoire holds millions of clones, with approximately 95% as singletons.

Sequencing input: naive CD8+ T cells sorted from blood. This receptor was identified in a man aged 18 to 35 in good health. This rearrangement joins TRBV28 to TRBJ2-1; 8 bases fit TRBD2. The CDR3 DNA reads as TGTGCCAGCTACCGGACTAGCTGGAATGAGCAGTTCTTC. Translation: CASYRTSWNEQFF.